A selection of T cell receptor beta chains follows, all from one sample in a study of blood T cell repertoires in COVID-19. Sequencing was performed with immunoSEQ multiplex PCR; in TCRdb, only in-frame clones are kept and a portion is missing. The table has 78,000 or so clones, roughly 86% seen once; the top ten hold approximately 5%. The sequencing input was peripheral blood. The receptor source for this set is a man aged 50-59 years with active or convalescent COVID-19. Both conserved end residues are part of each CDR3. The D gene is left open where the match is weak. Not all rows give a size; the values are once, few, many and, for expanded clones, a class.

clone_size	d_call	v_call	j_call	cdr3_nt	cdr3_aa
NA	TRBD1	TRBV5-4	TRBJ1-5	TGTGCCAGCAGCCAAGACAGGGGGCTAGATCAGCCCCAGCATTTT	CASSQDRGLDQPQHF
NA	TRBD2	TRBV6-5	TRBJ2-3	TGTGCCAGCTCCATCGGACTAGCGGGCACAGATACGCAGTATTTT	CASSIGLAGTDTQYF
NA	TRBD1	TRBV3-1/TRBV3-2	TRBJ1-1	TGTGCCAGCAGCCGATCACAGGGGGCGGCTTTCTTT	CASSRSQGAAFF
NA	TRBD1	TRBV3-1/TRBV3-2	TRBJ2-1	TGTGCCAGCAGCCAAGGGCAGGGGGCAGGTGAGCAGTTCTTC	CASSQGQGAGEQFF
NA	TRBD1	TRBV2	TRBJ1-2	TGTGCCAGCAGATGGACAGGGGGCGGCTACACCTTC	CASRWTGGGYTF
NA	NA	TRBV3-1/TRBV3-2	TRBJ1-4	TGTGCCAGCAGCCAAAAAGGGGGGGATGAAAAACTGTTTTTT	CASSQKGGDEKLFF
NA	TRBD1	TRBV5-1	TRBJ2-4	TGCGCCAGCAGCGCCGGACAGGGAAACATTCAGTACTTC	CASSAGQGNIQYF
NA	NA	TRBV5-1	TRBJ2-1	TGCGCCAGCAGCCGGCTCGGACAGGGAGGGAACTCCTACAATGAGCAGTTCTTC	CASSRLGQGGNSYNEQFF
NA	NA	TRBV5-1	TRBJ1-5	TGCGCCAGCAGCTTGGACGGTCAGCCCCAGCATTTT	CASSLDGQPQHF
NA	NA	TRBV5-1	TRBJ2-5	TGCGCCAGCAGCTTGGGCGGTGGTGGGGAGACCCAGTACTTC	CASSLGGGGETQYF
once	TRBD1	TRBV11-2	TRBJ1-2	TGTGCCAGCAGCTTAGGGGACAGCCCCGTCTATGGCTACACCTTC	CASSLGDSPVYGYTF
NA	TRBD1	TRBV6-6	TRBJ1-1	TGTGCCAGCAGTCCGATACAGGGGATCGGGAACACTGAAGCTTTCTTT	CASSPIQGIGNTEAFF
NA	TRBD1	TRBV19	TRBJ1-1	TGTGCCAGTAGTATCGACAGGGGGTACCTCGAAGCTTTCTTT	CASSIDRGYLEAFF
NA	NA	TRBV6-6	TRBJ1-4	TGTGCCAGCAGTTACGGTACAGGGTCGGATGAAAAACTGTTTTTT	CASSYGTGSDEKLFF
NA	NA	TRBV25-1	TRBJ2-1	TGTGCCAGCACCGAATCTGCAGGGGACAATGAGCAGTTCTTC	CASTESAGDNEQFF
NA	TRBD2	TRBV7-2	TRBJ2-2	TGTGCCAGCAGCTTCCATAGCGGGGGGAACACCGGGGAGCTGTTTTTT	CASSFHSGGNTGELFF
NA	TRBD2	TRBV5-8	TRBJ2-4	TGTGCCAGCAGCTTGGCCTCTAGCGGGAACTACAAAAACATTCAGTACTTC	CASSLASSGNYKNIQYF
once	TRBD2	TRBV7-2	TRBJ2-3	TGTGCCAGCAGCTTAGAGGTTGGGTTAGCGGGGCGGGCGGATACGCAGTATTTT	CASSLEVGLAGRADTQYF
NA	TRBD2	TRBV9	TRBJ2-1	TGTGCCAGCAGCTTCATGTTCGGGACTAGCGGCCACAATGAGCAGTTCTTC	CASSFMFGTSGHNEQFF
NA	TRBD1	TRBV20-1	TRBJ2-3	TGCAGTGCTTCCCGACAGGGAACGCAGTATTTT	CSASRQGTQYF
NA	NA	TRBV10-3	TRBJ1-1	TGTGCCTCAGCGGGCGCCGGATTGAACACTGAAGCTTTCTTT	CASAGAGLNTEAFF
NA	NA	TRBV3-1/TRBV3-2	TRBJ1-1	TGTGCCAGCAGCCCGGGACACATGAACACTGAAGCTTTCTTT	CASSPGHMNTEAFF
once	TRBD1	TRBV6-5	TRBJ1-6	TGTGCCAGCAGCAACAGGGGCTATAATTCACCCCTCCACTTT	CASSNRGYNSPLHF